This paragraph reports one T cell receptor beta chain. Its antigen remains unknown. RNA transcripts served as the template for amplifying TCR beta CDR3 regions. When the TCR CDR3 underwent first-round RT-PCR, the HTBI primer set was used. MiXCR, applied by TCRdb to the multiplex PCR reads, yields one record per CDR3 protein. The repertoire consists of roughly 300,000 distinct CDR3 sequences, with approximately 13% occurring once and the leading ten covering about 22%. This sample was taken from a study of T cells in Graves' hyperthyroidism and ophthalmopathy. This CDR3 is 13 amino acids long. Trimming pared 4 bases from V and 3 bases from J, leaving 8 bases between. CDR1 and CDR2 from the germline V gene are SGHTA and FQGTGA. General study findings and limits: Ophthalmopathy, which appeared later, was predicted by the model a median approximately six months before onset.

The chain couples TRBV7-3 to TRBJ2-3; D gene uncertain. The TCR was taken from a young woman with Graves' hyperthyroidism. The sequenced sample was blood. Written as DNA, the CDR3 is TGTGCCAGCAGCTCCGTCGGTACAGATACGCAGTATTTT. This translates into CASSSVGTDTQYF.